This entry describes one T cell receptor beta chain. Its recognized antigen is unknown. Its ends do not fully match the called genes, so a read error is possible. This specimen comes from a study of cytomegalovirus exposure and HLA in healthy donors (dated by TCRdb to 2017 to 2019). Regarding the study in general: An earlier analysis of roughly 610 of the donors reported roughly 300 Gb of sequence data and around 110 million unique TCR beta sequences obtained from roughly 180 million T cells. Roughly 300 gigabases of sequencing data and roughly 81 million unique TCR sequences made up an early release that covered fewer than 650 HLA-typed donors. Among the roughly 400 genotyped donors, around 81% belonged to the genetic ancestry cluster associated with self-reported Caucasian donors. The study aimed to test whether cataloging public T cell receptors could reveal signatures of past pathogen exposure. The study profiled the T cell repertoires of about 640 subjects by immunosequencing and related them to cytomegalovirus serostatus. In addition to the first cohort of approximately 670 subjects, a separate validation cohort of over 90 different subjects was used. To predict cytomegalovirus infection status, the study combined high-throughput TCR immunosequencing, statistical association of individual TCRs with disease status, and machine learning. A later analysis re-examined previously published TCR beta repertoires from 610 or so donors and added high-resolution HLA genotyping to investigate patterns of TCR occurrence. Rather than using new phenotypic data, the later analysis identified candidate immune exposures from TCR beta sequences and from how often those sequences occurred across donors. An earlier analysis of nearly 600 of the donors applied high-throughput TCR beta sequencing to assess whether each TCR beta V gene segment acted as functional or pseudogenic. Alongside the repertoire data, information on donor age, sex, ethnicity and CMV serostatus was compiled. Genome-wide SNP genotypes for about 60% of the roughly 700 donors were used in a later genetic analysis, which treated that subset as a discovery cohort. All discovery cohort repertoires had been generated on a single sequencing platform. HLA typing included class I and class II loci at four-digit resolution. The number of donors typed differed by locus, with about 629-640 for A, B, C, DRB1 and DQB1, 522 for DQA1, some 570 for DPA1, and around 460 for DPB1. Four to six DR-DQ haplotypes were handled as single units for association and clustering, since linkage in the cohort was strong. Among roughly 400 genotyped donors of the cohort, an average of approximately 240,000 unique TCR beta nucleotide sequences was sequenced per donor, of which roughly 17% were non-productive.

The library was generated by the immunoSEQ multiplex PCR assay. The multiplex PCR relied on a mix of 60 forward primers for TCR Vbeta segments and 13 reverse primers for TCR Jbeta segments. A multiplex PCR assay on genomic DNA amplified the CDR3 region of rearranged TCR beta genes. Amplified TCR beta libraries were sequenced as 87-base-pair reads on the Illumina HiSeq System. In the original analysis: In a later analysis, tens of millions of unique TCR beta chains were counted across the roughly 670 repertoires, and roughly 9.9 million of these chains were shared by at least two donors. Raw reads were error-corrected and collapsed into unique sequences by a nearest-neighbor algorithm in which closely related sequences were merged to remove PCR and sequencing errors. CDR3 sequences were aligned to IMGT reference sequences to assign V, D and J gene segments. For a sequence to be retained, a match of at least six nucleotides to both a V gene segment and a J gene segment was required. A rearrangement counted as productive if the CDR3 had no stop codons and remained in frame with V and J, and every other rearrangement counted as non-productive. Following IMGT convention, CDR3 was defined as the stretch from the second conserved V-encoded cysteine up to the conserved J-encoded phenylalanine. The earlier analysis of some 540 of the donors excluded any sequence lacking an unambiguous match to a single V gene segment. An earlier analysis of 500 to 600 of the donors classified V segments as functional when productive rearrangements were above 56.7% and as segregating when the standard deviation between donors was above 5%. A statistical classification framework was built for diagnosing cytomegalovirus status from the catalog of TCR beta chain sequences. In a later analysis, V and J genes were assigned by comparing TCR nucleotide sequences against IMGT/GENE-DB human TR gene sequences. The TCRdist pipeline was used in a later analysis to assign CDR3 sequences and most-parsimonious VDJ recombination scenarios. In a later analysis, each TCR beta chain was defined by its CDR3 amino acid sequence together with its V-gene family, and reads lacking a unique V-gene family were excluded. To address suspected cross-contamination and a sequencing artifact, a later analysis removed around 600 highly shared, low-generation-probability nucleotide sequences. In a later analysis, a clonal expansion index for each public chain was calculated from normalized within-repertoire ranks of inferred template counts. In a later analysis, generation probabilities were computed using a VDJ recombination model fitted to out-of-frame rearrangements, and the results were checked against IGoR. A later analysis scored TCR-TCR, TCR-HLA and TCR-CMV co-occurrence with hypergeometric tests, applying a repertoire-size bias correction to TCR pairs. In a later analysis, false discovery rates were estimated by permuting HLA or CMV assignments 20 times. In a later analysis, co-occurring TCRs were grouped using DBSCAN, and TCRdist sequence similarity was added for clustering within HLA-allele-positive subsets. Co-occurrence clustering excluded repertoires with fewer than 30,000 or more than 120,000 public chains, plus five with anomalous nucleotide sharing. The table was pulled from immuneACCESS by TCRdb, which kept in-frame rearrangements only. Such tables lose some clones; where checked, under half of the loss comes from unresolved V genes, and the rest has no known cause. D and trimming were read from the DNA, whereas the V and J calls and clone size are those reported in that table. For this sample there are about 160,000 clones; over 80% appear just once. The ten largest clones add up to around 6.5% of the sample.

The cohort consisted of approximately 670 healthy bone marrow donors. At the time of sampling, every cohort member was nominally healthy, though immune exposures that went unrecorded were likely present. The donor tested CMV seropositive and was one of the 289 seropositive cohort members. A peripheral blood sample was collected from each donor, and TCR beta sequencing was performed on peripheral blood mononuclear cells. The Qiagen DNeasy Blood Extraction Kit was used to extract genomic DNA from the blood cell samples. Summary of the overall study and its limitations: Three of the identified cytomegalovirus-associated TCR beta chains were confirmed in vitro to be specific for cytomegalovirus antigens. An association between a missense DCLRE1C variant and V-gene and J-gene trimming of TCR beta chains was found in a later genetic analysis and replicated in an independent cohort. In a later analysis, HLA-associated TCR beta chains were found to be more clonally expanded and to have lower generation probabilities than equally common non-associated chains. A later analysis reported that several top co-occurrence clusters appeared linked to parvovirus B19, influenza, CMV and Epstein-Barr virus. Sequencing depth was assumed to be roughly uniform across donors in the presence/absence analyses, though that assumption may not hold. Cytomegalovirus status was reported to be diagnosed by the classifier with high specificity and sensitivity in both the original and validation cohorts. A later analysis associated approximately 17,000 TCR beta sequences with specific HLA alleles at a false discovery rate of 0.05. Broadly in line with IMGT annotations, most TCR beta V segments showed up in productive rearrangements about 87% or about 30% of the time in an earlier analysis of several hundred of the donors. In a later analysis, TCR association rates were found to vary across HLA loci, with the most associated TCRs seen for DRB1 alleles and the fewest for HLA-C alleles. A cluster of highly shared sequence variants was judged likely to be a technical artifact of the sequencing pipeline. A further reported finding was that TCR beta sequences accurately predicted the HLA-A and HLA-B alleles for most subjects in the first cohort. Linkage disequilibrium might explain the correlated functional status among segregating V segments, but an unknown experimental factor could not be excluded. Most CMV-associated TCR beta chains appeared to be HLA-restricted in a later analysis, and the HLA associations seemed to be driven largely by CMV exposure. The 87-base-pair reads could not distinguish some IMGT-functional V segments, including TRBV6-2 and TRBV6-3, so those segments were excluded. Only TCR beta chains were sequenced in this cohort, and the absence of alpha or paired-chain data limited detectable features. For the cohort, immune exposure information was limited to CMV serostatus. In the study, around 150 TCR beta chains were listed as associated with cytomegalovirus. Some 15 rarely observed V segments, including chromosome 9 orphons, were excluded from the earlier analysis of several hundred of the donors because counts were too low. While some public TCRs were present in many individuals, most TCR sequences turned up only very rarely across donors. HLA typing was unavailable for some donors at each locus, so association tests used only the typed subset. A later genetic analysis reported fewer N-insertions in productive TCRs among donors in an Asian-associated ancestry cluster than the roughly 700-donor mean. When HLA alleles, especially DR and DQ, strongly co-occurred, TCR associations were difficult to assign to individual alleles. It was suggested by the authors that the approach could potentially be generalized to other disease states and immunological phenotypes.

According to the germline V gene, CDR1 reads KGHSH and CDR2 reads LQKENI. The CDR3 sequence holds 17 residues, the cysteine and phenylalanine included. This entry keeps only the CDR3 DNA: 51 bases, framed from base 1. This receptor was taken from a male donor in good health and CMV-seropositive. Sequenced input: PBMCs. The V and J genes are TRBV18 and TRBJ2-6; 7 central nucleotides agree with TRBD1. The CDR3 here reads CVSSPGQPSGGANVLTF. The DNA sequence is as follows: TGTGTCAGCTCACCGGGACAGCCGTCTGGAGGGGCCAACGTCCTGACTTTC.